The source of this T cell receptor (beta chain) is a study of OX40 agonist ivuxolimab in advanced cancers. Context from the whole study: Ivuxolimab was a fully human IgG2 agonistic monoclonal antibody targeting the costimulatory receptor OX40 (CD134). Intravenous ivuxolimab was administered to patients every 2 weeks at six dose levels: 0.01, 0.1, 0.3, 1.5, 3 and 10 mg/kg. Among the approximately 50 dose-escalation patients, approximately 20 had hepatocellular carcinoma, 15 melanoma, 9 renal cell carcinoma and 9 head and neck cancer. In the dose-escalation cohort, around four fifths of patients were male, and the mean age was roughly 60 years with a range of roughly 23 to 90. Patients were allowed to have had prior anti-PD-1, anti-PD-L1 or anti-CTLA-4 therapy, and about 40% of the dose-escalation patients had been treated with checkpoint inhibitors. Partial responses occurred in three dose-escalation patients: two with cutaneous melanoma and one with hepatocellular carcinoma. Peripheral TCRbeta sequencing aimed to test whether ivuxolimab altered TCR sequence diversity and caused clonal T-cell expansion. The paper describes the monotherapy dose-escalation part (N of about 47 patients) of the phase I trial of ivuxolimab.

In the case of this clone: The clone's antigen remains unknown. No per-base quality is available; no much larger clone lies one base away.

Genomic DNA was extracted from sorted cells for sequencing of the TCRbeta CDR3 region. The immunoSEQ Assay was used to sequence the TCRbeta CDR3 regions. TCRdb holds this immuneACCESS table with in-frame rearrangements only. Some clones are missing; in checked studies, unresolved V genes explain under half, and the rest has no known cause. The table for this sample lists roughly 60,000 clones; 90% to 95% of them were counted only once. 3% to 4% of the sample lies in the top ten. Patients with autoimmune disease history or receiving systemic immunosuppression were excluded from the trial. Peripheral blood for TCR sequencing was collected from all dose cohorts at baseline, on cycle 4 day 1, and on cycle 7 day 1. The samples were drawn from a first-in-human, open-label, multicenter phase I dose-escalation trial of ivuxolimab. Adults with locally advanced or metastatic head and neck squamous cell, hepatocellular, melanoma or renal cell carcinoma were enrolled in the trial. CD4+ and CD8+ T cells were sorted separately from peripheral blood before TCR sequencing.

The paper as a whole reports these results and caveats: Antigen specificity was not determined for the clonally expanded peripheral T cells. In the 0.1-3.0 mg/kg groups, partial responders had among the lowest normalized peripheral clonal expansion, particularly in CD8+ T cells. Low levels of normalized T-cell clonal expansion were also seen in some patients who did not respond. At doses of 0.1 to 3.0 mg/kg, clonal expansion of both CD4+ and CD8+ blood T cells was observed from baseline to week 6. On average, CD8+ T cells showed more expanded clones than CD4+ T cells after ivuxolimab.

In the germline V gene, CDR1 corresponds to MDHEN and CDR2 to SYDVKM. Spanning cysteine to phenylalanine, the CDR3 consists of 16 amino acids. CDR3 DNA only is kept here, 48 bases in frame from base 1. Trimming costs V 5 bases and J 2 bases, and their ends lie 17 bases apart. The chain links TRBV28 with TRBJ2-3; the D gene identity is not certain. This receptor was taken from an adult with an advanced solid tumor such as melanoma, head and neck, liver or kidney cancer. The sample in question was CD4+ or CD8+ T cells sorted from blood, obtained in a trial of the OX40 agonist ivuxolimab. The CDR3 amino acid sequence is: CASSQLGSWSTDTQYF. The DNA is TGTGCCAGCAGTCAGCTAGGAAGTTGGTCCACAGATACGCAGTATTTT.